This TCR beta chain was observed in a study of T cell clonotyping in hematopoietic cell transplantation. Study results and caveats: Broader posttransplant TCR repertoire diversity was predicted by graft donor and pretransplant recipient Inverse Simpson Index values. At the given depth, recipient repertoires were over 95% de novo clonotypes. Without cell sorting, CD4 versus CD8 contributions remain unresolved. After transplant, recipient diversity fell while pathologically expanded clonotypes grew through day 180.

V was shortened by 7 bases and J by 4 bases, with 17 bases between the two germline ends. In germline, CDR1 is SNHLY, CDR2 FYNNEI. This CDR3 region has 15 residues. Method: immunoSEQ multiplex PCR; TCRdb's copy keeps in-frame clones and lacks some. The sample includes about 2,600 clones, just under 80% of them seen just once. The sample holds a few counts of this clone. Its antigen remains unknown. This specimen consisted of peripheral blood mononuclear cells, obtained 180 days after allogeneic stem cell transplant. The TCR was taken from a male patient aged 60 to 75 who had an allogeneic stem cell transplant, so T cells may come from the graft donor. Some clones in this sample may be carry-over from other donors' samples. The J gene is TRBJ1-3, the V gene TRBV2, with unresolved D. CDR3 in DNA: TGTGCCAGCAAGTCCACCGAAATAACCGGAAACACCATATATTTT. It translates to CASKSTEITGNTIYF.